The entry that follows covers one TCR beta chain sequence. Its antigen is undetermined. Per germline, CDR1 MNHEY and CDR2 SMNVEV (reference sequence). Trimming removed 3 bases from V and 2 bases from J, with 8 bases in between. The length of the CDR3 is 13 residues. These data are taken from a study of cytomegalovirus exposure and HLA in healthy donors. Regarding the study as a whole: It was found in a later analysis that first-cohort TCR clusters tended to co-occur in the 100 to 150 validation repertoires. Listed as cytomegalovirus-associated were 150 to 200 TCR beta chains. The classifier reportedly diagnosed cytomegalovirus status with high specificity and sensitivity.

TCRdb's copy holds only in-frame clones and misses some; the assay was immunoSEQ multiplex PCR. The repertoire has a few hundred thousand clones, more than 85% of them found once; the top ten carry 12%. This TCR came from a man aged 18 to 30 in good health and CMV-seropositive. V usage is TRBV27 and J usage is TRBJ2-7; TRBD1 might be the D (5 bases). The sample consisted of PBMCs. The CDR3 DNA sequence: TGTGCCAGCAGTTTTCAGGGTACCTACGAGCAGTACTTC. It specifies CASSFQGTYEQYF.